One TCR beta chain is described in this entry. The data stem from a study of neoadjuvant anti-PD-1 for oral cavity cancer. These oral cavity squamous cell carcinomas were HPV-negative and locally advanced. Some clones are missing from TCRdb's copy, which holds only in-frame ones; the method was immunoSEQ multiplex PCR. The repertoire includes 9,000 to 9,500 clones, approximately 62% of them detected once, and roughly 8% sits in the top ten. This specimen consisted of tumor tissue, obtained before nivolumab (anti-PD-1) treatment. The sequence was obtained from a person aged 35-79 years with oral cavity squamous cell carcinoma.

The CDR3 nucleotides are TGCGCCAGCAGCCCAGACACTCTTAGCAATCAGCCCCAGCATTTT. Translating it yields CASSPDTLSNQPQHF. The chain carries TRBV5-1 and TRBJ1-5; no firm D call. V gave up 4 bases and J gave up 0 bases, with 11 bases separating them. Germline V gene data show CDR1 as SGHRS and CDR2 as YFSETQ. The CDR3 contains 15 residues. The full variable domain, rest sourced from reference TRBV5-1 and TRBJ1-5, is KAGVTQTPRYLIKTRGQQVTLSCSPISGHRSVSWYQQTPGQGLQFLFEYFSETQRNKGNFPGRFSGRQFSNSRSEMNVSTLELGDSALYLCASSPDTLSNQPQHFGDGTRLSIL.